This T cell receptor beta chain is from a study of OX40 agonist ivuxolimab in advanced cancers. Study information: Of the participants, under 50% had some prior anti-PD-1, anti-PD-L1 or anti-CTLA-4 therapy, which was allowed.

CDR3 size: 15 residues. Losses at the gene ends were 2 bases for V and 2 bases for J; bases not matched to a gene: 2. Germline V lookup: CDR1 MDHEN, CDR2 SYDVKM. Assay used: immunoSEQ multiplex PCR; TCRdb lists only in-frame clones, some missing. The sample yields about 110,000 clones, 75% to 95% seen once. The chain joins TRBV28 to TRBJ2-1; 8 bases fit TRBD1. The sample in question was CD4+ or CD8+ T cells sorted from blood, obtained in a trial of the OX40 agonist ivuxolimab. This clonotype was sampled from an adult with an advanced solid tumor such as melanoma, head and neck, liver or kidney cancer. The CDR3 region is CASSLQGAAYNEQFF. In DNA, the CDR3 is TGTGCCAGCAGTTTACAGGGGGCGGCCTACAATGAGCAGTTCTTC.